This T cell receptor beta chain was documented in a study of OX40 agonist ivuxolimab in advanced cancers. As for the study in general: Patients received intravenous ivuxolimab every 2 weeks at 0.01 to 10 mg/kg. Partial responses occurred in three patients (one hepatocellular carcinoma, two cutaneous melanoma). Overall study results and limits: More expanded clones were seen, on average, in CD8+ T cells than in CD4+.

This CDR3 region has 12 residues. Germline CDR1 and CDR2: MNHNS and SASEGT. V was cut by 5 bases and J by 5 bases, with 9 bases left in between. TCRdb's table, derived via immunoSEQ multiplex PCR, lists solely in-frame clones and lacks some. Of 25,000 to 35,000 clones in the sample, 74% were seen once. The count of this clone is one. The antigen is not known. The TCR comes from an adult with an advanced solid tumor such as melanoma, head and neck, liver or kidney cancer. Sequenced material: CD4+ or CD8+ T cells sorted from blood, taken in a trial of the OX40 agonist ivuxolimab. This chain joins TRBV6-1 and TRBJ1-2, with D tentatively TRBD1 (5 bases). The CDR3: CASSRDGYGYTF. The CDR3 DNA sequence: TGTGCCAGCAGTAGGGACGGATATGGCTACACCTTC.